A selection of T cell receptor beta chains follows, all from one sample in a study of blood T cell repertoires in COVID-19. Libraries were prepared by immunoSEQ multiplex PCR; TCRdb keeps only in-frame clonotypes and omits some of them. The sample lists 45,000 or so clones; about 85% were seen once. Sample: peripheral blood. The receptors were sampled from a human donor in a cohort sampled during active COVID-19. Both conserved end residues are part of each CDR3. The order of the fields is clone size, V gene, J gene, D gene, CDR3 DNA, CDR3 protein. D genes are given only for firm matches. Clone size is given for some rows only: seen once, a few or many times, or a class if the clone is expanded.

.	TRBV19	TRBJ1-2	.	TGTGCCAGTAGTAACCCCATAGCTAACTATGGCTACACCTTC	CASSNPIANYGYTF
.	TRBV7-9	TRBJ2-7	TRBD1	TGTGCCAGCACCCGACGTGGGGACAGCCTCTCCGAGCAGTACTTC	CASTRRGDSLSEQYF
once	TRBV3-1/TRBV3-2	TRBJ2-1	.	TGTGCCAGCAGAACAACGGGCTCCTACAATGAGCAGTTCTTC	CASRTTGSYNEQFF
.	TRBV6-2/TRBV6-3	TRBJ2-1	TRBD2	TGTGCCAGCAGTTCCCCTCAGGGGAGGATCGGCGGGAGGGCCTCCTACAATGAGCAGTTCTTC	CASSSPQGRIGGRASYNEQFF
.	TRBV11-2	TRBJ2-3	TRBD2	TGTGCCAGCAGGGGAGGGGCCGCTAGCACAGATACGCAGTATTTT	CASRGGAASTDTQYF
.	TRBV29-1	TRBJ1-5	TRBD1	TGCAGCGTTTCCAGGGGGGCGGGTCAGCCCCAGCATTTT	CSVSRGAGQPQHF
.	TRBV30	TRBJ1-2	.	TGTGCCTGGAGTGTGTGGACGTCACAGGGAGTCTATGGCTACACCTTC	CAWSVWTSQGVYGYTF
.	TRBV19	TRBJ1-5	.	TGTGCCAGTAGTATTGGACAGTTTAGCAATCAGCCCCAGCATTTT	CASSIGQFSNQPQHF
.	TRBV19	TRBJ1-4	TRBD1	TGTGCCAGTTCCCCGACAGGGGATACCGCAACTAATGAAAAACTGTTTTTT	CASSPTGDTATNEKLFF
.	TRBV21-1	TRBJ2-7	.	TGTGCCAGCAGCAATACGAGGGCCTTCCCCGGCTCCTACGAGCAGTACTTC	CASSNTRAFPGSYEQYF
.	TRBV24-1	TRBJ1-5	.	TGTGCCACCCCGGATCAGCCCCAGCATTTT	CATPDQPQHF
.	TRBV19	TRBJ2-2	.	TGTGCCAGTATGAGGGAATACACCGGGGAGCTGTTTTTT	CASMREYTGELFF
.	TRBV28	TRBJ2-1	TRBD2	TGTGCCAGCAGTCCCCTTTTAGCGTTCGCGGGAGGGGACAATGAGCAGTTCTTC	CASSPLLAFAGGDNEQFF
.	TRBV5-4	TRBJ1-3	.	TGTGCCAGCAGCCCCACCGCAGGGGCGGGCGGAAACACCATATATTTT	CASSPTAGAGGNTIYF